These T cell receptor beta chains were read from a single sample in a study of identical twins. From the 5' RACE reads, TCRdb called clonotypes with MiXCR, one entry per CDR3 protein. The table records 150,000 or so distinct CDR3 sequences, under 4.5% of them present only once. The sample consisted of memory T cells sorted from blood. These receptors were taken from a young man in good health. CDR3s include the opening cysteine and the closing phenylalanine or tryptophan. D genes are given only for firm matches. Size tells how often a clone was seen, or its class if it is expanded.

CASSHLPGLADYEQYF | TGCGCCAGCAGCCATTTGCCGGGACTAGCGGACTACGAGCAGTACTTC | 16 | TRBJ2-7 | TRBD2 | TRBV4-3 | many
CASSKGLGAGELFF | TGTGCCAGCAGCAAGGGACTAGGGGCCGGGGAGCTGTTTTTT | 14 | TRBJ2-2 | TRBD2 | TRBV7-3 | few
CATSRASRDQPQHF | TGTGCCACCAGCAGAGCTTCCCGCGATCAGCCCCAGCATTTT | 14 | TRBJ1-5 | NA | TRBV15 | many
CASSLGGSPSNEQFF | TGTGCCAGCAGTTTGGGCGGGAGTCCCTCCAATGAGCAGTTCTTC | 15 | TRBJ2-1 | TRBD2 | TRBV12-3/TRBV12-4 | many
CASMAAGLTEAFF | TGTGCCAGTATGGCCGCAGGGCTTACTGAAGCTTTCTTT | 13 | TRBJ1-1 | NA | TRBV19 | many
CSVDSAGRPQYF | TGCAGCGTTGATAGTGCCGGGAGACCCCAGTACTTC | 12 | TRBJ2-5 | NA | TRBV29-1 | many
CASSLAWASSYNEQFF | TGCGCCAGCAGCTTGGCCTGGGCGTCCTCCTACAATGAGCAGTTCTTC | 16 | TRBJ2-1 | NA | TRBV5-1 | many
CAISGDPSPRGGDNEQFF | TGTGCCATCAGTGGTGACCCTTCGCCGCGGGGAGGGGACAATGAGCAGTTCTTC | 18 | TRBJ2-1 | TRBD2 | TRBV10-3 | many
CASSQRYRVGKNIQYF | TGCGCCAGCAGCCAACGTTACAGGGTGGGCAAAAACATTCAGTACTTC | 16 | TRBJ2-4 | NA | TRBV4-3 | many
CSAAGTGVSPLHF | TGCAGTGCTGCCGGGACAGGGGTTTCACCCCTCCACTTT | 13 | TRBJ1-6 | TRBD1 | TRBV20-1 | many